This entry concerns a single T cell receptor (beta chain). The antigen it binds to is not known. Base qualities were left out, and no much larger clone turns up one base away. The data belong to a study of OX40 agonist ivuxolimab in advanced cancers. With respect to the entire study: Ivuxolimab was an agonistic, fully human IgG2 monoclonal antibody directed against OX40 (CD134), a costimulatory receptor. Prior anti-PD-1, anti-PD-L1 or anti-CTLA-4 therapy was permitted, and less than 45% of dose-escalation patients had received checkpoint inhibitors. Three dose-escalation patients achieved partial responses, one with hepatocellular carcinoma and two with cutaneous melanoma. The point of sequencing TCRbeta in the periphery was to test whether ivuxolimab changed TCR sequence diversity and drove clonal T-cell expansion. Among the approximately 54 dose-escalation patients, about 19 had hepatocellular carcinoma, approximately 15 melanoma, 9 renal cell carcinoma and 9 head and neck cancer. The paper covers the monotherapy dose-escalation part of the phase I ivuxolimab trial, which included N of about 50 patients. In the dose-escalation cohort, 82.7% of patients were male, and the mean age was roughly 60 years, with a range of 23 to 79. Intravenous ivuxolimab was administered to patients every 2 weeks at six dose levels: 0.01, 0.1, 0.3, 1.5, 3 and 10 mg/kg.

Patients with a history of autoimmune disease or receiving systemic immunosuppression were excluded from the trial. Peripheral blood for TCR sequencing was collected from all dose cohorts at baseline, on cycle 4 day 1, and on cycle 7 day 1. The samples were taken from a phase I, first-in-human, multicenter, open-label dose-escalation trial of ivuxolimab. Adults with locally advanced or metastatic melanoma, renal cell carcinoma, hepatocellular carcinoma or head and neck squamous cell carcinoma were enrolled in the trial. Before TCR sequencing, CD4+ and CD8+ T cells were separately sorted from peripheral blood. To sequence the TCRbeta CDR3 region, genomic DNA was isolated from the sorted cells. The immunoSEQ Assay was used for sequencing of TCRbeta CDR3 regions. TCRdb took over this immuneACCESS table, retaining in-frame rearrangements with V and J assigned. Such tables are incomplete; in checked studies, under half of the missing clones stem from an unresolved V gene, and the remainder is unexplained. The sample data list some 65,000 clones, and roughly 87% of these were observed just once. Together, the top ten hold about 2.7% of the sample.

In the germline V gene (reference sequence), CDR1 corresponds to SGHNT and CDR2 to YYREEE. From the cysteine through the phenylalanine, the CDR3 covers 13 amino acids. Only the CDR3 region is kept as DNA, spanning 39 bases read in frame from base 1. Relative to germline, V is 4 bases shorter and J is 3 bases shorter, with 10 bases between their ends. What the research found in general, with its limitations: Antigen specificity was not determined for the clonally expanded peripheral T cells. Low levels of normalized T-cell clonal expansion were also seen in some patients who did not respond. Partial responders in the 0.1-3.0 mg/kg groups had among the lowest normalized peripheral clonal expansion, especially among CD8+ T cells. After ivuxolimab, CD8+ T cells had more expanded clones than CD4+ T cells on average. At doses of 0.1 to 3.0 mg/kg, clonal expansion of both CD4+ and CD8+ blood T cells was observed from baseline to week 6.

The chain is encoded by TRBV5-4 joined to TRBJ2-5; 6 matching bases give a weak D call of TRBD1. Specimen: CD4+ or CD8+ T cells sorted from blood, collected in a trial of the OX40 agonist ivuxolimab. This receptor was taken from an adult with an advanced solid tumor such as melanoma, head and neck, liver or kidney cancer. The DNA is as follows: TGTGCCAGCAGCCCGGACAGAAAAGAGACCCAGTACTTC. It encodes CASSPDRKETQYF.